A selection of T cell receptor beta chains follows, all from one sample in a study of blood T cells in healthy people across ages. TCRdb re-analysed the 5' RACE reads in MiXCR, keeping a single row per CDR3 protein. The sample shows about 1.6 million distinct CDR3 sequences, roughly a third of them seen only once. Sequenced sample: blood. These receptor sequences come from a woman aged 25 to 45 in good health. Both conserved end residues are trimmed from each CDR3.

>TRBV4-1
ASSQDFSVNEQF
>TRBV2
ASSEHWGGGYT
>TRBV10-3
AMGQGNADTQY
>TRBV27
ASSHLDRLYEQY
>TRBV10-3
AISGEGGIYNSPLH
>TRBV6-1
ASSELDSDTEAF
>TRBV11-2
ASSLVGRGGKETQY
>TRBV2
ASSDTTGQDGYT
>TRBV20-1
SASQGQGTLAKNIQY
>TRBV28
ASSLHASGSYEQY
>TRBV5-1
ASKREARTGELF
>TRBV5-1
ASSLAGSLADAYNEQF
>TRBV18
AGSPLYVSYNEQY
>TRBV11-2
ASNLAAGPRYEQY
>TRBV20-1
SARVPANYGYT
>TRBV4-1
TSSQDRVSEAF
>TRBV4-1
ASSQDGAGATNEKLF
>TRBV28
ASSQGWELSSYNEQF
>TRBV10-3
AISFGGSTDTQY
>TRBV12-5
ASGPPGQPQTQY
>TRBV7-9
ASSLSGTGDPRQY
>TRBV29-1
SVDDSSYEQY
>TRBV13
ASSPGQVRSGELF
>TRBV20-1
SASPWAGSKNIQY
>TRBV12-3/TRBV12-4
ASSQGLDNSPLH
>TRBV21-1
RKGQGDEQF
>TRBV5-1
ASSLDGEYGYT
>TRBV20-1
SARSRLAGFYNEQF
>TRBV12-3/TRBV12-4
ASNPGGHTDTQY
>TRBV6-2/TRBV6-3
ASSYPGLAHYEQY
>TRBV4-1
ASSHEPAGGQY
>TRBV14
ASSQLGKGLRGEQY
>TRBV5-1
ASSLEGLDSYNEQF
>TRBV2
ASSVIDSWTSSTDTQY
>TRBV18
ASSPPRTGLGETQY
>TRBV2
ASRTRTGPLGNTGELF
>TRBV20-1
SAALGDRGRPDTQY
>TRBV6-1
ASRKKQVQAVYQETQY
>TRBV5-1
ASMGLAVNEQF
>TRBV2
ASSERRRVRQSNTEAF
>TRBV28
ASTTASEDGTDTQY
>TRBV20-1
SARVAGHLSYGYT
>TRBV15
ATSRVGGGLDTQY
>TRBV4-1
ASSQEQLAGGDNEQF
>TRBV30
AWAAFPYNSPLH
>TRBV7-9
VSSLGMGTYEQY